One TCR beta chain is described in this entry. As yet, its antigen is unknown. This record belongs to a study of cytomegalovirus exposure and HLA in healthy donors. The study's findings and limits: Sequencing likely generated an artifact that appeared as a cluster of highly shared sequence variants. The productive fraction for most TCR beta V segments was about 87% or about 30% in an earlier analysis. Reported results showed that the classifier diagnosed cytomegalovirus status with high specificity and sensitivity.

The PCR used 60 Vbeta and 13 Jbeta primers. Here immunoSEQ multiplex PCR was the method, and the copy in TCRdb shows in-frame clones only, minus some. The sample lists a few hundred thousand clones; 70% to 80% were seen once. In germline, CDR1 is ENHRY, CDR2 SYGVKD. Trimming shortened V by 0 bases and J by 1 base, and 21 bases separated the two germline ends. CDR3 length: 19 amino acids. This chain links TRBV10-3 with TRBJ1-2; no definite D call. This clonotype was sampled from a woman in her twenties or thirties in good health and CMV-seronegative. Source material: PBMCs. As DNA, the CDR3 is TGTGCCATCAGTGAGTCCTCGGCGGTGGAGACGGAGATTAACTATGGCTACACCTTC. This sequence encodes CAISESSAVETEINYGYTF.